The T cell receptor beta chain described here comes from a study of radiotherapy plus CTLA-4 blockade in lung cancer. Looking at the study overall: Objective response rate was about 18%; disease control rate, around 30%.

Some clones are missing from TCRdb's copy, which holds only in-frame ones; the method was immunoSEQ multiplex PCR. The sample has under 95,000 clones; over 70% are singletons. Trimming left V 5 bases short and J 11 bases short, with 25 bases between. This CDR3 has 17 residues. Germline-derived CDR1 and CDR2 are MDHEN and SYDVKM. This sequence was found in a human donor with non-small cell lung cancer whose response to radiotherapy plus ipilimumab could not be evaluated. Some clones in this sample may be carry-over from other donors' samples. The input for sequencing was peripheral blood, taken from a patient treated with radiotherapy plus ipilimumab. The chain carries TRBV28 and TRBJ1-6; TRBD1 might be the D (6 bases). The CDR3 nucleotides read TGTGCCAGCAGTCCACTCGGGGGCCCCGGAGGGGGGGCACCCCTCCACTTT. This encodes CASSPLGGPGGGAPLHF. The variable domain in full, completed from reference TRBV28 and TRBJ1-6, reads DVKVTQSSRYLVKRTGEKVFLECVQDMDHENMFWYRQDPGLGLRLIYFSYDVKMKEKGDIPEGYSVSREKKERFSLILESASTNQTSMYLCASSPLGGPGGGAPLHFGNGTRLTVT.